A single sample gave rise to the 5 T cell receptor beta chains below, sequenced in a study of shared clonotypes between healthy human individuals. TCRdb keeps only in-frame clones here, not all; method: immunoSEQ multiplex PCR. The sample yields around 340,000 clones, less than 75% seen once. Sequencing was carried out using memory CD4+ T cells sorted from blood. Subset denoted: CD45RA-negative fraction. These receptors originate from a man between 25 and 39 years old in good health.

The chain uses TRBV10-3 and TRBJ2-3, with D perhaps TRBD2 (5 bases). The ends were cut back, 10 bases at V and 5 bases at J, with 13 bases in the middle. This CDR3 is built from 12 residues. The germline CDR1 and CDR2 sequences are ENHRY and SYGVKD. This chain's CDR3 is CATLEDRDTQYF. The CDR3 DNA reads TGTGCCACCCTGGAGGACCGAGATACGCAGTATTTT.

The chain couples TRBV7-8 to TRBJ2-2; unclear D gene. CDR1 is SGHVS and CDR2 is FQNEAQ in the germline V gene. Trimming pared 4 bases from V and 6 bases from J, leaving 12 bases between. The CDR3 is 14 amino acids. The CDR3 sequence is CASSSPAPPGELFF. The CDR3 coding sequence is TGTGCCAGCAGCTCTCCGGCGCCACCCGGGGAGCTGTTTTTT.

V and J are TRBV6-1 and TRBJ2-2; TRBD2 matches 7 bases. V trimming: 1 base; J trimming: 3 bases; junction bases outside the gene matches: 2. The CDR3 totals 15 residues. CDR1 is MNHNS and CDR2 is SASEGT in the germline V gene. The DNA of the CDR3 is TGTGCCAGCAGTGAAGTGGGAGGGGACACCGGGGAGCTGTTTTTT. Translation gives CASSEVGGDTGELFF.

This clone appeared a single time. The chain recombines TRBV7-6 with TRBJ2-5; TRBD2 is a possible D gene (5 bases). Trimming took off 5 bases at V and 1 base at J, with 23 bases between the two ends. The CDR3 totals 18 residues. Germline CDR1 and CDR2: SGHVS and FNYEAQ. The CDR3 region is CASSPKVNQRSFQETQYF. For the CDR3, the DNA is TGTGCCAGCAGCCCCAAGGTCAACCAGCGGTCCTTCCAAGAGACCCAGTACTTC.

The table lists this clone with a few counts. This chain uses TRBV28 with TRBJ2-1; D tentatively fits TRBD1 or TRBD2 (5 bases each). Germline CDR1 and CDR2: MDHEN and SYDVKM. With 3 bases removed from V and 7 bases from J, the gap between germline ends came to 13 bases. The CDR3 contains 14 residues. The CDR3 region is CASSLGTAVNEQFF. The CDR3 DNA is TGTGCCAGCAGTTTGGGGACGGCAGTAAATGAGCAGTTCTTC.